Each of the 2 T cell receptor beta chains below was sequenced from the same sample in a study of OX40 agonist ivuxolimab in advanced cancers. This table comes from immunoSEQ multiplex PCR, and its TCRdb copy is limited to in-frame clones, with some not included. The table has tens of thousands of clones, roughly 87% seen once. Sequenced material: CD4+ or CD8+ T cells sorted from blood, taken in a trial of the OX40 agonist ivuxolimab. The source is an adult with an advanced solid tumor such as melanoma, head and neck, liver or kidney cancer.

For the CDR3, the DNA is TGCGCCAGCAGCCATGCACCCTGGACTAGCGGGGGTTACAATGAGCAGTTCTTC. It encodes CASSHAPWTSGGYNEQFF. The rearrangement uses TRBV4-3 and TRBJ2-1; 13 bases map to TRBD2. Germline assignment: CDR1 LGHNA and CDR2 YSLEER. J was trimmed by 4 bases and V by 3 bases; bases with no gene match: 9. The CDR3 runs 18 residues.

The V call is TRBV2, the J call TRBJ1-6, with D unresolved. The CDR3 is 15 residues long. Germline CDR1 reads SNHLY; CDR2 reads FYNNEI. Trimming removed 6 bases from V and 7 bases from J, with 16 bases in between. CDR3 DNA: TGTGCCAGCAGGGATAACAGTGAAGGCAATTCACCCCTCCACTTT. It yields the protein CASRDNSEGNSPLHF.